Here is one T cell receptor beta chain with its context. Its antigen is still unknown. Germline assignment: CDR1 SGHTA and CDR2 FQGNSA. Trimming at V came to 5 bases and at J to 3 bases, leaving 7 bases not matched to a gene. CDR3 length equals 16 residues. This sample is drawn from a study of shared clonotypes between healthy human individuals. Study observations and caveats: The study found about 5.1% of naive CD4 clonotypes shared across a few donors. Researchers sampled only blood; tissue repertoires likely differ.

Profiled with immunoSEQ multiplex PCR; TCRdb holds only in-frame clones, not every one. This table has over a million clones, approximately 72% appearing once. Partitioning of CD4+ cells yielded a CD45RA+ naive subset and a CD45RA-negative memory subset. The clonotype was recovered from a man aged 18-30 years in good health. Sequences were obtained from memory CD4+ T cells sorted from blood. The subset: CD45RA-negative fraction. J is TRBJ2-3 and V is TRBV7-2, with 11 bases fitting TRBD2. This CDR3 reads CASSPMLAGGTDTQYF. The CDR3 DNA follows: TGTGCCAGCAGCCCTATGCTAGCGGGAGGAACAGATACGCAGTATTTT.